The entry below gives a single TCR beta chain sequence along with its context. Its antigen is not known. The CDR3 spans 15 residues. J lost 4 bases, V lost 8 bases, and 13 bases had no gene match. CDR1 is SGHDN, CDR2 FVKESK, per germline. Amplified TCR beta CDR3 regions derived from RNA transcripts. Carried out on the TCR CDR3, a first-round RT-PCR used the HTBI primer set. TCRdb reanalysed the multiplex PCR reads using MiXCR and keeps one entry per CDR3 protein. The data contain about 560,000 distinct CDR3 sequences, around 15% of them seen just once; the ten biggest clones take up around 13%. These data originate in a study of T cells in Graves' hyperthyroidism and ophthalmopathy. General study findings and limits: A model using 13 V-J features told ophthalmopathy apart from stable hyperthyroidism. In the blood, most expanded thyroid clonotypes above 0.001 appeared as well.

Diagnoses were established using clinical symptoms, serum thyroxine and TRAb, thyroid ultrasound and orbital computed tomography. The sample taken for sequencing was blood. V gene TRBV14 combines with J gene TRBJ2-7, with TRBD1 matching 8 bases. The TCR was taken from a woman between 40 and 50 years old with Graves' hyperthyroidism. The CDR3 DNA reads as TGTGCCAGCGGAAAGACAGGGGTACCAGGGTACGAGCAGTACTTC. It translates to CASGKTGVPGYEQYF. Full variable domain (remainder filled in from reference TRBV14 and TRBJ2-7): EAGVTQFPSHSVIEKGQTVTLRCDPISGHDNLYWYRRVMGKEIKFLLHFVKESKQDESGMPNNRFLAERTGGTYSTLKVQPAELEDSGVYFCASGKTGVPGYEQYFGPGTRLTVT.